This T cell receptor (beta chain) was profiled in a study of T cells in localized non-small cell lung cancer. The study, taken as a whole, reports: Clonality peaked in uninvolved adjacent lung rather than tumor. For the top 100 tumor clones, a median about 56 also appeared in adjacent lung.

As to this clone: Its antigen is undetermined.

CDR1 SGHKS and CDR2 YYEKEE come from the germline V gene (reference sequence). Trimming took off 3 bases at V and 3 bases at J, with 18 bases between the two ends. There are 17 residues in the CDR3. Clones were sequenced by immunoSEQ multiplex PCR, and TCRdb holds only the in-frame ones, with some missing. The data contain around 70,000 clones, approximately 84% of them singletons. This chain uses TRBV5-5 with TRBJ2-2; a weak D match, TRBD2 (5 bases). The starting material was peripheral blood, obtained before any cancer treatment. The source is an older female donor with stage I lung adenocarcinoma. The CDR3 loop is CASSSQLGKGDTGELFF. CDR3 bases: TGTGCCAGCAGCTCGCAATTAGGGAAGGGAGACACCGGGGAGCTGTTTTTT.